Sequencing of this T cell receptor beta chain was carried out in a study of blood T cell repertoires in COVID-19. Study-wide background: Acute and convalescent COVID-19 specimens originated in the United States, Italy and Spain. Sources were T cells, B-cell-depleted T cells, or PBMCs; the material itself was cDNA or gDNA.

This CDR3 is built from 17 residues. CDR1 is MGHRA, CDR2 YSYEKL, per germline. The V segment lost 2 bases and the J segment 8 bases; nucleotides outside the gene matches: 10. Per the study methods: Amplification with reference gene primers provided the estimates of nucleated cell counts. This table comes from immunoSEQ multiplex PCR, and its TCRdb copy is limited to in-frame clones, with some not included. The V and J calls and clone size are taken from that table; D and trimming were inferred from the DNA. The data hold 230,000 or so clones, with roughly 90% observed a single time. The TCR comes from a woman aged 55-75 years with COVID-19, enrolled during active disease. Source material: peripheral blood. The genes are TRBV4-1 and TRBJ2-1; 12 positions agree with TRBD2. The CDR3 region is CASSQPPTSGGRDEQFF. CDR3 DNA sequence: TGCGCCAGCAGCCAACCCCCGACTAGCGGGGGACGGGATGAGCAGTTCTTC.